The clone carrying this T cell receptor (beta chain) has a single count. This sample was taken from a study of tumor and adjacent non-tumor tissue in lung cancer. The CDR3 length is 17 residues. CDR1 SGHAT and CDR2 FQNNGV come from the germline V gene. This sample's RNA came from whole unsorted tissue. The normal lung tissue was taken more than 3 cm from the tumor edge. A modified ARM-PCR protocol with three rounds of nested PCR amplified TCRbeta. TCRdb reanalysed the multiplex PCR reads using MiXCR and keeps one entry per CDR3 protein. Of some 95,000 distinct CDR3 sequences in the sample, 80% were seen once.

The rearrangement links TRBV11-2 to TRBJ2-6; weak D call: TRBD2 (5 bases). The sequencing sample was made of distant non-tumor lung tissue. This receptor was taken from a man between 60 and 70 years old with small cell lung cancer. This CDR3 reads CTISRWRGSSGANVLTF. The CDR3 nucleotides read TGTACCATCAGTCGATGGAGAGGGAGCTCTGGGGCCAACGTCCTGACTTTC.